This T cell receptor beta chain was identified in a study of graft-versus-host responses after intestinal transplantation. Study at large: Recipients across the board were started on anti-thymocyte globulin induction, then kept on tacrolimus and steroids for two to three years. Study-wide findings and caveats: HvG clone declines early post-transplant were associated with peak circulating GvH levels. Recipient marrow showed GvH clones, some seen first in ileum or blood.

V was cut by 6 bases and J by 5 bases, with 11 bases left in between. The germline gives CDR1 MNHEY, CDR2 SVGAGI. There are 13 residues in the CDR3. As concerns this clone: Its antigen is undetermined.

Profiling relied on immunoSEQ multiplex PCR, and the TCRdb table lists in-frame clones only, not all of them. The data show tens of thousands of clones, roughly 94% seen once. The TCR originated in a human donor who received an intestinal transplant. The rearrangement joins TRBV6-5 to TRBJ1-3; D perhaps matches TRBD1 (5 bases). The specimen was unstimulated CD8+ T cells sorted from spleen or lymph node cells, collected before intestinal transplant. The CDR3 sequence is CASSPGNRNTIYF. The CDR3 DNA is TGTGCCAGCAGCCCAGGGAACAGAAACACCATATATTTT.